Listed below are T cell receptor beta chains from one sample, sequenced in a study of T cells in Graves' hyperthyroidism and ophthalmopathy. From the multiplex PCR reads, TCRdb called clonotypes with MiXCR, one entry per CDR3 protein. The repertoire holds about 840,000 distinct CDR3 sequences, roughly 40% seen once, with more than 7% in the top ten. The sample taken for sequencing was blood. The receptors derive from a man younger than 30 with Graves' hyperthyroidism. Both conserved end residues are part of each CDR3. D genes are given only for firm matches. Clone size is stated in some rows and not others, as once, few, many or a class when expanded.

clone_size	v_call	j_call	d_call	cdr3_length	cdr3_nt	cdr3_aa
many	TRBV5-1	TRBJ1-1	.	14	TGCGCCAGCAGCTTGGAAGGGTATCACACTGAAGCTTTCTTT	CASSLEGYHTEAFF
.	TRBV19	TRBJ2-7	TRBD2	17	TGTGCCAGCAGCTCTGGACTAGCGTCAACCAAGGGCTACGAGCAGTACTTC	CASSSGLASTKGYEQYF
.	TRBV20-1	TRBJ1-3	.	15	TGCAGTGCTAGAGACCCTGAAGGCTTTGGGGAGACCATATATTTT	CSARDPEGFGETIYF
few	TRBV3-1	TRBJ2-7	TRBD1	17	TGTGCCAGCAGCTTACTAGTGCCGGGACAGGGATCCTACGAGCAGTACTTC	CASSLLVPGQGSYEQYF
many	TRBV5-4	TRBJ2-5	.	13	TGTGCCAGCAGCTTGCTAACAGGGGAGACCCAGTACTTC	CASSLLTGETQYF
.	TRBV7-2	TRBJ1-2	TRBD1	13	TGTGCCAGCAGCCAAGACAGGGCGGCTGGCTACACCTTC	CASSQDRAAGYTF
many	TRBV5-8	TRBJ1-3	.	15	TGTGCCAGCAGCTTGGGACGATACTCTGGAAACACCATATATTTT	CASSLGRYSGNTIYF
many	TRBV19	TRBJ1-1	.	12	TGTGCCAGTAGTATCTCCGGGCTACAAGCTTTCTTT	CASSISGLQAFF
many	TRBV2	TRBJ1-5	.	12	TGTGCCACGCACGCCCAAAATCAGCCCCAGCATTTT	CATHAQNQPQHF
few	TRBV7-3	TRBJ1-1	.	14	TGTGCCAGCAGCATGCTCCGAGGGTACACTGAAGCTTTCTTT	CASSMLRGYTEAFF
.	TRBV12-3/TRBV12-4	TRBJ1-5	TRBD1	15	TGTGCCAGCAGTTTGGAGCGGGACAGGGTTCAGCCCCAGCATTTT	CASSLERDRVQPQHF
many	TRBV20-1	TRBJ1-6	TRBD1	14	TGCAGTGCTCGAGGGACAGGGGCAACTTCACCCCTCCACTTT	CSARGTGATSPLHF
many	TRBV29-1	TRBJ2-5	.	13	TGCAGCGTTGATGGAGGGTTGGAAGAGACCCAGTACTTC	CSVDGGLEETQYF
.	TRBV7-9	TRBJ1-4	TRBD1	17	TGTGCCAGCAGCATAAATTCGCCGGGACAGATGACAGGAAAACTGTTTTTT	CASSINSPGQMTGKLFF
.	TRBV19	TRBJ2-7	.	15	TGTGCCAGTAGTATAGCCCCAGGGGATCGGTACGAGCAGTACTTC	CASSIAPGDRYEQYF
many	TRBV10-2	TRBJ2-3	.	11	TGCGCCAGCACTAGCACAGATACGCAGTATTTT	CASTSTDTQYF
many	TRBV7-9	TRBJ1-5	.	15	TGTGCCAGCAGCTTAGCCTCGACAGGCAATCAGCCCCAGCATTTT	CASSLASTGNQPQHF
.	TRBV29-1	TRBJ1-2	.	11	TGCAGAGACGCGGACGGCTATGGCTACACCTTC	CRDADGYGYTF
.	TRBV20-1	TRBJ2-2	.	15	TGCAGTGCTAGAGATTACACTGCGAACACCGGGGAGCTGTTTTTT	CSARDYTANTGELFF
many	TRBV25-1	TRBJ2-5	.	15	TGTGCCAGCAGTGATGCCCTGTGGGATCAAGAGACCCAGTACTTC	CASSDALWDQETQYF
many	TRBV29-1	TRBJ2-5	.	14	TGCAGCGTTGAAGATTTCGGGGTCAGAGGGACCCAGTACTTC	CSVEDFGVRGTQYF
.	TRBV7-2	TRBJ2-7	.	14	TGTGCCAGCAGCCCCCGGACCCAGGAATCCGAGCAGTACTTC	CASSPRTQESEQYF
.	TRBV25-1	TRBJ2-5	.	14	TGTGCCAGCAGTCCCTCTCAGGGGTCTGGGACCCAGTACTTC	CASSPSQGSGTQYF
many	TRBV25-1	TRBJ2-5	.	18	TGTGCCAGCAGTGATCGGGGTCGGGACGTATATGGCCAAGAGACCCAGTACTTC	CASSDRGRDVYGQETQYF
.	TRBV4-1	TRBJ1-1	.	15	TGCGCCAGCAGCCATGACAGGCGTACGAACACTGAAGCTTTCTTT	CASSHDRRTNTEAFF
.	TRBV11-1	TRBJ2-7	.	16	TGTGCCAGCAGCTTTGGGAGCGCCGACTCACCCTACGAGCAGTACTTC	CASSFGSADSPYEQYF
many	TRBV7-2	TRBJ1-5	.	12	TGTGCCAGCAGCTTGCCCGGTCAGCCCCAGCATTTT	CASSLPGQPQHF
.	TRBV20-1	TRBJ1-5	TRBD1	16	TGCAGTGCTAGTTCAGGACAGGGGGCCGGCAATCAGCCCCAGCATTTT	CSASSGQGAGNQPQHF
.	TRBV6-6	TRBJ2-6	.	15	TGTGCCAGCAGCTTGGACGGCTCTGGGGCCAACGTCCTGATTTTC	CASSLDGSGANVLIF
.	TRBV2	TRBJ2-5	.	11	TGTGCCAGCAGTGAAAGGGAGAACCAGTACTTC	CASSERENQYF
.	TRBV7-2	TRBJ1-1	TRBD1	16	TGTGCCAGCAGCTTATATCGGCGACAGGGGGGCACTGAAGCTTTCTTT	CASSLYRRQGGTEAFF
.	TRBV2	TRBJ2-6	.	17	TGTGCCAGCATCCGAATTGAAGAGTCCTCTGGGGCCAACGTCCTGACTTTC	CASIRIEESSGANVLTF
.	TRBV3-1	TRBJ1-2	.	13	TGTGCCAGCAGCCACCGGGACGCGGAGGGCTACACCTTC	CASSHRDAEGYTF
.	TRBV2	TRBJ1-3	TRBD1	13	TGTGCCAGCACCAACAGGGGCTGGGGCACCATATATTTT	CASTNRGWGTIYF
.	TRBV6-5	TRBJ1-1	.	14	TGTGCCAGCAGTTTCGCGGGGGCTGCCACTGAAGCTTTCTTT	CASSFAGAATEAFF
.	TRBV5-1	TRBJ1-6	.	14	TGCGCCAGCAGCTTGGAGCAGCCCGGATCACCCCTCCACTTT	CASSLEQPGSPLHF
.	TRBV7-9	TRBJ1-2	.	12	TGTGCCAGCAGCTCTCCGGGACAAGGCTACACCTTC	CASSSPGQGYTF
.	TRBV10-3	TRBJ1-1	TRBD1	13	TGTGCCATCATGGGACAGGGGGCCCTTGAAGCTTTCTTT	CAIMGQGALEAFF
.	TRBV29-1	TRBJ1-5	.	11	TGCAGCAGCATGGGCAATCAGCCCCAGCATTTT	CSSMGNQPQHF
few	TRBV19	TRBJ2-7	.	14	TGTGCCAGTAGTATCGACACCTTTGGAGGGGAGCAGTACTTC	CASSIDTFGGEQYF
.	TRBV19	TRBJ1-1	.	14	TGTGCCAGTAGTGGACTAGGACAGCCCACTGAAGCTTTCTTT	CASSGLGQPTEAFF
.	TRBV4-1	TRBJ2-7	.	17	TGCGCCAGCAGCCAAGGAATCAGGCCGGAGAGCTCCTACGAGCAGTACTTC	CASSQGIRPESSYEQYF
.	TRBV7-9	TRBJ2-7	.	15	TGTGCCAGCAGCCCCTGGGCAGGGGATTCCTACGAGCAGTACTTC	CASSPWAGDSYEQYF
.	TRBV18	TRBJ2-5	.	14	TGTGCCAGCTCACCACCGCCGGGACAAGAGACCCAGTACTTC	CASSPPPGQETQYF
few	TRBV6-5	TRBJ2-2	.	13	TGTGCCAGCAGTTTTAGGGGGAGCGGGGAGCTGTTTTTT	CASSFRGSGELFF
.	TRBV2	TRBJ1-2	.	12	TGTGCCAGCTTGCAGGGGTCCTATGGTTACAACTTC	CASLQGSYGYNF
.	TRBV20-1	TRBJ2-7	TRBD1	14	TGCAGTGCTATGGACAGGGGGCACTCCTACGAGCAGTACTTC	CSAMDRGHSYEQYF
once	TRBV9	TRBJ1-4	.	14	TGTGCCAGCGGGGGGGACTCAACTAATGAAAAACTGTTTTTT	CASGGDSTNEKLFF